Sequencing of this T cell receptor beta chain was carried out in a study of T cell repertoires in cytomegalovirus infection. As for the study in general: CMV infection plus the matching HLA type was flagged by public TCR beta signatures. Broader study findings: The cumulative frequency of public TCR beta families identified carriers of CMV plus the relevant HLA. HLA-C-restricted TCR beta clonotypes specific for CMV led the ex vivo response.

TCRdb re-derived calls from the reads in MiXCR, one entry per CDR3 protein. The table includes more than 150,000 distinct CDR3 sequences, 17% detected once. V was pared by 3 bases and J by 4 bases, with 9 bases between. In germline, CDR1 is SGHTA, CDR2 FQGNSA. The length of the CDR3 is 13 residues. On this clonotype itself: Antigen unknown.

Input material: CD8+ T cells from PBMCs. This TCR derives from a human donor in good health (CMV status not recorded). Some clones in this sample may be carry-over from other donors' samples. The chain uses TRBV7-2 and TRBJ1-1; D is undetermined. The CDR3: CASSFGPATEAFF. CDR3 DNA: TGTGCCAGCAGCTTCGGACCGGCCACTGAAGCTTTCTTT.